Below are 3 T cell receptor beta chains sequenced from a single sample in a study of T-cell memory formation after mild COVID-19. From the 5' RACE reads, TCRdb called clonotypes with MiXCR, one entry per CDR3 protein. Of about 360,000 distinct CDR3 sequences listed, around 14% are singletons. Sequencing used PBMCs or a T cell subset sorted from them (not recorded which). The receptors here all came from a young man who had mild COVID-19 (a few samples of this study predate the infection). Cell type and time point are not known.

This rearrangement joins TRBV5-1 to TRBJ2-3; 15 bases agree with TRBD2. CDR1 and CDR2 from the germline V gene are SGHRS and YFSETQ. V was pared by 4 bases and J by 3 bases, with 9 bases of the junction left unmatched. The CDR3 totals 18 residues. Written as DNA, the CDR3 is TGCGCCAGCAGCCTCTGGACTAGCGGGGGGGCCGGTACAGATACGCAGTATTTT. It codes for CASSLWTSGGAGTDTQYF.

At least ten counts were recorded for this clonotype. This chain links TRBV5-1 with TRBJ1-2; D gene unclear. Looked up from germline, CDR1 is SGHRS and CDR2 is YFSETQ. The CDR3 totals 15 residues. Trimming shortened V by 2 bases and J by 4 bases, and 15 bases separated the two germline ends. The CDR3, as DNA: TGCGCCAGCAGCTTCACGGATTCTCCTTTCTATGGCTACACCTTC. As protein: CASSFTDSPFYGYTF.

The CDR3 DNA follows: TGTGCCAGCAGCTTAGCGGGACAGGGGGCTAATGAGCAGTTCTTC. It translates to CASSLAGQGANEQFF. The rearrangement joins TRBV7-9 to TRBJ2-1; 12 bases map to TRBD1. The V and J ends lost 0 bases and 7 bases, in that order; junction bases with no gene match: 1. The CDR3 contains 15 residues. CDR1 and CDR2 (germline): SEHNR, FQNEAQ (reference sequence).